This TCR beta chain comes out of a study of cytomegalovirus exposure and HLA in healthy donors. Study summary: HLA-typed donors contributed 80 million or so unique TCRs, which were held in an early data release.

Primers included in the PCR were 60 Vbeta and 13 Jbeta primers. Repertoires were generated with immunoSEQ multiplex PCR, while TCRdb's copy carries only in-frame clones and drops some. The sample yields some 96,000 clones, 64% seen once. A few counts support this clone. The antigen remains unidentified. Study-wide points: Reports showed the classifier diagnosing cytomegalovirus status with high specificity and sensitivity. In a later analysis, parvovirus B19, influenza, CMV and Epstein-Barr virus appeared linked to several top co-occurrence clusters.

Trimming shortened V by 6 bases and J by 3 bases, and 17 bases separated the two germline ends. The CDR3 contains 15 residues. Germline-derived CDR1 and CDR2 are LNHDA and SQIVND (reference sequence). Source material: PBMCs. The sequence was obtained from a man aged 55-75 years in good health and CMV-seronegative. This rearrangement joins TRBV19 to TRBJ1-2; D is possibly TRBD1 (5 bases). CDR3: CASSWGRPADYGYTF. The CDR3 region has the DNA TGTGCCAGTAGCTGGGGCAGGCCGGCTGACTATGGCTACACCTTC.